The 30 T cell receptor beta chains reported below all come from one sample, sequenced in a study of blood T cells in healthy people across ages. Then a second PCR, running about 6 to 12 cycles, was carried out with a sample-barcoded 5' primer and a J-beta primer mix. TCRdb called the 5' RACE reads again in MiXCR, with one record for every CDR3 protein. Of around 520,000 distinct CDR3 sequences in the sample, about a quarter were seen once. These data are also associated with another study on T cells of mothers and their children.

The sample consisted of blood. The receptors come from a boy aged 2 to 10 in good health.

This clonotype was detected only a few times. The chain is built from TRBV5-1 and TRBJ2-5, with D perhaps being TRBD1 or TRBD2 (5 bases each). CDR3 size: 15 residues. Germline V gene sequence: CDR1 SGHRS, CDR2 YFSETQ. Trimming took 3 bases from V and 2 from J, leaving 14 bases between them. CDR3 protein: CASSSVGREQETQYF. CDR3 DNA sequence: TGCGCCAGCAGCTCCGTGGGACGGGAACAAGAGACCCAGTACTTC.

The V call is TRBV29-1, the J call TRBJ2-1; D ambiguous. The J call may be wrong; the DNA end is better matched by TRBJ2-5. Germline V gene sequence: CDR1 SQVTM, CDR2 ANQGSEA. The length of the CDR3 is 13 residues. The CDR3 region is CSVLGRFQETQYF. CDR3 nucleotide sequence: TGCAGCGTCCTAGGACGATTCCAAGAGACCCAGTACTTC.

In this sample, this clonotype turned up a few times. This chain connects TRBV4-1 to TRBJ2-5; D call uncertain. The CDR3 sequence is 13 residues long. V dropped 1 base and J dropped 5 bases, with 8 bases sitting between them. In germline, CDR1 is MGHRA, CDR2 YSYEKL. In DNA form, the CDR3 reads TGCGCCAGCAGCCAAGGGGCTGGGGAGACCCAGTACTTC. Protein: CASSQGAGETQYF.

The rearrangement uses TRBV5-1 and TRBJ1-2, with D uncertain. CDR1 is SGHRS and CDR2 is YFSETQ in the germline V gene. CDR3 size: 14 residues. With 1 base removed from V and 4 bases from J, the gap between germline ends came to 11 bases. CDR3 nucleotides: TGCGCCAGCAGCTTGTACGGAAGCGGCTATGGCTACACCTTC. This encodes CASSLYGSGYGYTF.

Regarding this clonotype: Likely a read error: the CDR3 ends without its conserved phenylalanine or tryptophan. The chain uses TRBV2 and TRBJ2-3; 14 bases align to TRBD2. The CDR3 sequence is 15 residues long. Germline CDR1 is SNHLY and CDR2 is FYNNEI. Germline trimming cut 10 bases from V and 2 bases from J; bases unmatched to any gene: 5. The DNA for the CDR3 is TGTGCCATCACGGGACTAGCGGGGGACACAGATACGCAGTATGTT. Its translation: CAITGLAGDTDTQYV.

V gene TRBV27 combines with J gene TRBJ2-4; D not certain. V lost 5 bases to trimming and J lost 0 bases, with 17 bases between them. Germline loops: CDR1 MNHEY, CDR2 SMNVEV (reference sequence). There are 17 residues in the CDR3. The CDR3 loop reads CASSPLCFPLAKNIQYF. The CDR3 region has the DNA TGTGCCAGCAGTCCTCTATGCTTCCCTTTAGCCAAAAACATTCAGTACTTC.

The chain recombines TRBV20-1 with TRBJ2-2; D gene unclear. Trimming took 0 bases from V and 3 from J, leaving 11 bases between them. The CDR3 is made up of 15 amino acids. The germline V gene encodes CDR1 DFQATT and CDR2 SNEGSKA (reference sequence). CDR3 amino acids: CSARDDGVDTGELFF. CDR3 coding DNA: TGCAGTGCTAGAGATGATGGGGTTGACACCGGGGAGCTGTTTTTT.

This chain uses TRBV12-3 or TRBV12-4 with TRBJ2-5, with D unresolved. Trimming pared 3 bases from V and 4 bases from J, leaving 9 bases between. The CDR3 extends over 13 amino acids. The CDR3 DNA sequence: TGTGCCAGCAGTTTTTCAGTGGGAGAGACCCAGTACTTC. This translates into CASSFSVGETQYF.

Regarding this clonotype: A read error may account for a junction end that differs from germline. This rearrangement joins TRBV29-1 to TRBJ1-4; D call uncertain. Germline assignment: CDR1 SQVTM and CDR2 ANQGSEA. The CDR3 is 13 residues long. The CDR3 loop reads CSVDHEVPGKLFF. The CDR3 DNA reads TGTAGCGTTGATCATGAAGTTCCCGGAAAACTGTTTTTT.

This clonotype was seen only a few times. Here the CDR3 reads CASSLETGTYGYTF. The DNA for the CDR3 is TGTGCCAGCAGCTTGGAGACAGGGACCTATGGCTACACCTTC. The chain recombines TRBV7-9 with TRBJ1-2; 7 bases fit TRBD1. The CDR3 has 14 residues. CDR1 is SEHNR, CDR2 FQNEAQ, per germline (reference sequence). V trimming: 3 bases; J trimming: 4 bases; junction bases outside the gene matches: 5.

This chain connects TRBV27 to TRBJ1-4, with TRBD1 as a possible D gene (6 bases). Germline assignment: CDR1 MNHEY and CDR2 SMNVEV (reference sequence). The CDR3 is 13 amino acids. Trimming cost V 2 bases and J 12 bases, with 13 bases left between them. The CDR3 nucleotides are TGTGCCAGCAGTTTACGTTTGGGACAACAACTGTTTTTT. Protein product: CASSLRLGQQLFF.

This clonotype was found a few times. The rearrangement joins TRBV2 to TRBJ2-1; 7 bases match TRBD1. Per germline, CDR1 SNHLY and CDR2 FYNNEI. The CDR3 has 14 amino acids. Trimming took 7 bases from V and 0 from J; bases not matched to a gene: 3. This chain's CDR3 is CASKGQNSYNEQFF. The DNA for the CDR3 is TGTGCCAGCAAGGGACAGAACTCCTACAATGAGCAGTTCTTC. Using reference TRBV2 and TRBJ2-1 for the parts outside the CDR3, the full variable domain is EPEVTQTPSHQVTQMGQEVILRCVPISNHLYFYWYRQILGQKVEFLVSFYNNEISEKSEIFDDQFSVERPDGSNFTLKIRSTKLEDSAMYFCASKGQNSYNEQFFGPGTRLTVL.

This clonotype has only a few counts. V usage is TRBV6-5 and J usage is TRBJ1-4; 8 positions agree with TRBD1. The CDR3 runs to 13 residues. Germline assignment: CDR1 MNHEY and CDR2 SVGAGI. Unmatched junction bases numbered 2, after V lost 0 bases and J lost 11 bases. The CDR3 loop is CASSYSDRDKLFF. The CDR3, as DNA: TGTGCCAGCAGTTACTCGGACAGGGACAAACTGTTTTTT.

A few counts support this clonotype. This chain joins TRBV7-9 and TRBJ2-5; TRBD2 matches at 7 bases. The J call may be wrong; the DNA end is better matched by TRBJ2-7. Germline-derived CDR1 and CDR2 are SEHNR and FQNEAQ (reference sequence). This CDR3 has 14 amino acids. The CDR3 DNA reads as TGTGCCAGCAGCTTACCTCCTAGCGGCTACGAGCAGTACTTC. Its protein product is CASSLPPSGYEQYF.

The chain links TRBV3-1 to TRBJ2-1; 7 nucleotides line up with TRBD2. Germline V gene sequence: CDR1 LGHDT, CDR2 YNNKEL (reference sequence). CDR3 length: 15 amino acids. V lost 4 bases and J lost 3; bases outside the gene matches: 6. The chain's CDR3 is CASSPMTSFYNEQFF. CDR3 DNA sequence: TGTGCCAGCAGCCCTATGACTAGCTTCTACAATGAGCAGTTCTTC.

This clonotype was seen at least ten times. This chain connects TRBV20-1 to TRBJ2-5; tentative D call: TRBD2 (6 bases). Germline assignment: CDR1 DFQATT and CDR2 SNEGSKA (reference sequence). CDR3 length equals 12 residues. The V and J ends lost 3 bases and 1 base respectively, with 6 bases between them. The CDR3 coding sequence is TGCAGTGCTAGGCGGGGCCAAGAGACCCAGTACTTC. Protein: CSARRGQETQYF.

The genes are TRBV6-2 or TRBV6-3 and TRBJ2-7, with unresolved D. The CDR3 loop spans 12 amino acids. Germline V CDR1 and CDR2: MNHEY, SVGEGT. Trimming left V 5 bases short and J 2 bases short, with 7 bases between. The CDR3 nucleotides read TGTGCCAGCAGTGGCGTAGCCTACGAGCAGTACTTC. The encoded protein is CASSGVAYEQYF.

This clonotype was seen a few times. This rearrangement joins TRBV5-1 to TRBJ2-7; TRBD2 agrees at 9 bases. This CDR3 region has 15 residues. V lost 4 bases and J lost 7; bases outside the gene matches: 12. Germline CDR1 SGHRS, CDR2 YFSETQ. The CDR3 protein is CASSLGGTSSREQYF. The CDR3 nucleotides read TGCGCCAGCAGCCTGGGGGGGACTAGCTCAAGGGAGCAGTACTTC.

This sequence joins TRBV6-6 and TRBJ2-4; the D call may be TRBD1 or TRBD2 (5 bases each). V was clipped by 5 bases and J by 1 base, with 12 bases between them. Germline CDR1 is MNHNY and CDR2 is SVGAGI (reference sequence). The CDR3 sequence is 15 residues long. The CDR3: CASSGLWGAKNIQYF. For the CDR3, the DNA is TGTGCCAGCAGTGGACTGTGGGGGGCCAAAAACATTCAGTACTTC.

In this sample, this clonotype turned up a few times. The chain recombines TRBV20-1 with TRBJ2-5; D may be TRBD1 or TRBD2 (5 bases each). TRBJ2-7 matches the DNA end more closely, so the J call is doubtful. The germline gives CDR1 DFQATT, CDR2 SNEGSKA (reference sequence). The CDR3 totals 13 residues. Here the CDR3 reads CSARLGVGDEQYF. The DNA of the CDR3 is TGCAGTGCTAGGCTAGGGGTCGGGGACGAGCAGTACTTC.

The chain joins TRBV29-1 to TRBJ2-3, with TRBD1 matching 8 bases. This CDR3 contains 16 residues. V dropped 6 bases and J dropped 1; count of bases not matched to a gene: 12. Germline V CDR1 and CDR2: SQVTM, ANQGSEA. The CDR3 loop reads CSVGSDREKRTDTQYF. The DNA of the CDR3 is TGCAGCGTCGGATCGGACAGGGAGAAACGCACAGATACGCAGTATTTT.

This clonotype was observed a few times. The V and J genes are TRBV20-1 and TRBJ2-5; D not resolved. Per the germline V gene, CDR1 is DFQATT and CDR2 is SNEGSKA (reference sequence). The CDR3 is made up of 14 amino acids. V was clipped by 0 bases and J by 5 bases, with 13 bases between them. The CDR3: CSAREVSMGETQYF. Here the CDR3 DNA reads TGCAGTGCTAGAGAAGTATCTATGGGGGAGACCCAGTACTTC.

The J gene is TRBJ2-5, the V gene TRBV20-1; 8 nucleotides match TRBD2. Germline V gene sequence: CDR1 DFQATT, CDR2 SNEGSKA (reference sequence). The V gene end was trimmed by 3 bases and the J gene end by 14 bases; junction bases not matched to a gene: 17. This CDR3 spans 14 amino acids. The CDR3 DNA reads as TGCAGTGCTAGGCAATCGGGGGGGGAGACAAGTTCTTACTTC. It encodes CSARQSGGETSSYF.

The CDR3 DNA is TGCAGCGGACGTACCGGGAGTCAAAGCTACGAGCAGTACTTC. Its protein is CSGRTGSQSYEQYF. The rearrangement joins TRBV29-1 to TRBJ2-5; D might be TRBD2 (6 bases). Judging by the DNA end, TRBJ2-7 fits better; the J call may be wrong. Germline-derived CDR1 and CDR2 are SQVTM and ANQGSEA. CDR3 length: 14 residues.

This clonotype was seen a handful of times. This chain uses TRBV21-1 with TRBJ2-1; TRBD1, the table's D call, lacks a check against the DNA. TRBV21-1 is a documented pseudogene. There are 17 residues in the CDR3. CDR3: CASSTLLTGISYNEQFF. DNA for the CDR3: TGTGCCAGCAGCACCCTCCTGACAGGCATCTCCTACAATGAGCAGTTCTTC.

There are a few counts of this clonotype. The V and J genes are TRBV5-1 and TRBJ1-6; D perhaps matches TRBD1 (6 bases). The V gene lost 5 bases and the J gene lost 8 bases, with 23 bases spanning the gap. CDR3 size: 17 residues. Looked up from germline, CDR1 is SGHRS and CDR2 is YFSETQ. The CDR3 here is CASSYKAGTTIDSPLHF. In DNA form, the CDR3 reads TGCGCCAGCAGTTACAAGGCTGGGACAACGATTGATTCACCCCTCCACTTT.

This clonotype was detected only a few times. The chain is built from TRBV7-9 and TRBJ2-7, with D unclear. CDR3 length equals 14 residues. From germline, CDR1 is SEHNR and CDR2 FQNEAQ (reference sequence). V lost 1 base and J 3 bases, leaving 10 bases between the germline ends. DNA of the CDR3: TGTGCCAGCAGCTTAGGTGCTAGTTTCTACGAGCAGTACTTC. It yields the protein CASSLGASFYEQYF.

This clonotype has a count of ten or more. V gene TRBV7-8 combines with J gene TRBJ2-7; D unclear. From germline, CDR1 is SGHVS and CDR2 FQNEAQ. This CDR3 is built from 15 residues. The V end lost 0 bases, the J end lost 2 bases, and 11 bases lay between the germline ends. CDR3 region: CASSLALLGTYEQYF. As DNA, the CDR3 is TGTGCCAGCAGCTTAGCGCTACTGGGCACCTACGAGCAGTACTTC.

The sample holds a few counts of this clonotype. The gene calls are TRBV4-2 and TRBJ1-2; 8 bases map to TRBD1. V shed 2 bases, J shed 8 bases, and the junction held 7 bases outside the gene matches. Germline V gene lookup returns CDR1 LGHNA and CDR2 YNFKEQ. CDR3 size: 14 residues. The CDR3 DNA reads TGTGCCAGCAGCCAAAACCAGGGGGCTGAAGGCTACACCTTC. Translated: CASSQNQGAEGYTF.

This clonotype occurred a few times. The rearrangement links TRBV10-3 to TRBJ1-3; the D gene is possibly TRBD1 (5 bases). Trimming left V 6 bases short and J 4 bases short, with 10 bases between. Germline V gene data show CDR1 as ENHRY and CDR2 as SYGVKD. This CDR3 region has 13 residues. This CDR3 reads CAISQGNGNTIYF. The CDR3 nucleotides read TGTGCCATCAGCCAGGGTAACGGAAACACCATATATTTT.